The rows below give T cell receptor beta chains drawn from one sample of a study of graft-versus-host responses after intestinal transplantation. The repertoire was sequenced with immunoSEQ multiplex PCR; TCRdb's copy has only in-frame clones and lacks some. This table has tens of thousands of clones, 90% to 95% appearing once. Specimen: PBMCs, collected 524 days after transplant. The receptors derive from a human patient who received an intestinal transplant, so some T cells may come from the graft donor. CDR3s include the opening cysteine and the closing phenylalanine or tryptophan. The order of the fields is CDR3 protein, CDR3 DNA, clone size, D gene, J gene, V gene, CDR3 length. D genes are given only for firm matches. Size values are once, few and many counts, or a class for expanded clones, and some rows have none.

CDR3 protein: CASSSQQAAGNTIYF
CDR3 DNA: TGTGCCAGCAGTTCACAACAGGCCGCTGGAAACACCATATATTTT
clone size: NA
D gene: NA
J gene: TRBJ1-3
V gene: TRBV6-5
CDR3 length: 15

CDR3 protein: CASSMKTSGNTGELFF
CDR3 DNA: TGCGCCAGCAGCATGAAAACTAGCGGCAACACCGGGGAGCTGTTTTTT
clone size: NA
D gene: TRBD2
J gene: TRBJ2-2
V gene: TRBV5-1
CDR3 length: 16

CDR3 protein: CASSYAPGGPDEQFF
CDR3 DNA: TGTGCCAGCAGTTACGCGCCGGGAGGGCCCGATGAGCAGTTCTTC
clone size: NA
D gene: TRBD2
J gene: TRBJ2-1
V gene: TRBV6-6
CDR3 length: 15

CDR3 protein: CASSYDRGGNQPQHF
CDR3 DNA: TGTGCCAGCAGTTATGACAGGGGCGGCAATCAGCCCCAGCATTTT
clone size: NA
D gene: TRBD1
J gene: TRBJ1-5
V gene: TRBV6-5
CDR3 length: 15

CDR3 protein: CASSQVGLAGGRGTDTQYF
CDR3 DNA: TGCGCCAGCAGCCAAGTGGGACTAGCGGGAGGGCGAGGCACAGATACGCAGTATTTT
clone size: NA
D gene: TRBD2
J gene: TRBJ2-3
V gene: TRBV4-1
CDR3 length: 19

CDR3 protein: CASSEERAQYF
CDR3 DNA: TGCGCCAGCAGTGAGGAAAGAGCGCAGTACTTC
clone size: few
D gene: NA
J gene: TRBJ2-7
V gene: TRBV10-1
CDR3 length: 11

CDR3 protein: CASSLAEAFTASYEQYF
CDR3 DNA: TGTGCCAGCAGCTTGGCCGAAGCTTTTACAGCATCCTACGAGCAGTACTTC
clone size: NA
D gene: NA
J gene: TRBJ2-7
V gene: TRBV5-8
CDR3 length: 17

CDR3 protein: CAISPGLAGLVYEQYF
CDR3 DNA: TGTGCCATCAGCCCGGGACTAGCGGGACTTGTGTACGAGCAGTACTTC
clone size: NA
D gene: TRBD2
J gene: TRBJ2-7
V gene: TRBV10-3
CDR3 length: 16

CDR3 protein: CASSLAQGSYEQYF
CDR3 DNA: TGCGCCAGCAGCTTGGCCCAGGGCTCCTACGAGCAGTACTTC
clone size: NA
D gene: NA
J gene: TRBJ2-7
V gene: TRBV5-1
CDR3 length: 14

CDR3 protein: CSVRTGYSNQPQHF
CDR3 DNA: TGCAGCGTAAGGACAGGATATAGCAATCAGCCCCAGCATTTT
clone size: NA
D gene: TRBD1
J gene: TRBJ1-5
V gene: TRBV29-1
CDR3 length: 14